Each of the 5 T cell receptor beta chains below was sequenced from the same sample in a study of CD8 T cell repertoires and HIV-1 epitope variants. Produced via immunoSEQ multiplex PCR; TCRdb's table is partial and in-frame only. The table includes tens of thousands of clones, just under 75% detected once. The sequencing sample was made of uncultured baseline CD8+ T cells from peripheral blood mononuclear cells (PBMCs). The receptors come from a male donor with HIV.

This clone was counted a few times. V gene TRBV12-5 combines with J gene TRBJ1-1; no firm D call. V gave up 3 bases and J gave up 13 bases, with 12 bases separating them. CDR1 LGHNT and CDR2 FRNRAP come from the germline V gene. The CDR3 consists of 11 residues. This CDR3 is CASGFQRGLFF. Here the CDR3 DNA reads TGTGCTAGTGGTTTCCAAAGAGGGCTTTTCTTT.

V is TRBV25-1 and J is TRBJ1-2; 7 bases line up with TRBD1. J was trimmed by 4 bases and V by 4 bases; bases with no gene match: 3. The CDR3 covers 13 residues. CDR1 and CDR2 (germline): MGHDK, SYGVNS. The CDR3 sequence: CASSGTGIYGYTF. The CDR3 nucleotides read TGTGCCAGCAGTGGGACAGGAATCTATGGCTACACCTTC.

The chain uses TRBV19 and TRBJ1-3; D perhaps matches TRBD1 (6 bases). The CDR3 has 13 amino acids. CDR1 and CDR2 (germline): LNHDA, SQIVND (reference sequence). Deletions cut 4 bases from V and 4 bases from J, with 8 bases between. The CDR3 region has the DNA TGTGCCAGTAGTACCGACAGGGGAAACACCATATATTTT. Its translation: CASSTDRGNTIYF. The complete variable domain, with remaining parts taken from reference TRBV19 and TRBJ1-3, reads DGGITQSPKYLFRKEGQNVTLSCEQNLNHDAMYWYRQDPGQGLRLIYYSQIVNDFQKGDIAEGYSVSREKKESFPLTVTSAQKNPTAFYLCASSTDRGNTIYFGEGSWLTVV.

This sequence joins TRBV6-5 and TRBJ1-1; D remains ambiguous. Deletions cut 7 bases from V and 4 bases from J, with 4 bases between. Germline V lookup: CDR1 MNHEY, CDR2 SVGAGI. The CDR3 has 10 amino acids. Here the CDR3 reads CASMGTEAFF. The CDR3 DNA reads as TGTGCCAGCATGGGCACTGAAGCTTTCTTT.

The chain employs TRBV28 and TRBJ1-6; D gene uncertain. Germline CDR1 and CDR2: MDHEN and SYDVKM. Trimming stripped 5 bases from V and 0 bases from J, with 11 bases between. The CDR3 runs 16 residues. CDR3 coding DNA: TGTGCCAGCAGTGGACCACAGAGCTCCTATAATTCACCCCTCCACTTT. Its protein product is CASSGPQSSYNSPLHF.